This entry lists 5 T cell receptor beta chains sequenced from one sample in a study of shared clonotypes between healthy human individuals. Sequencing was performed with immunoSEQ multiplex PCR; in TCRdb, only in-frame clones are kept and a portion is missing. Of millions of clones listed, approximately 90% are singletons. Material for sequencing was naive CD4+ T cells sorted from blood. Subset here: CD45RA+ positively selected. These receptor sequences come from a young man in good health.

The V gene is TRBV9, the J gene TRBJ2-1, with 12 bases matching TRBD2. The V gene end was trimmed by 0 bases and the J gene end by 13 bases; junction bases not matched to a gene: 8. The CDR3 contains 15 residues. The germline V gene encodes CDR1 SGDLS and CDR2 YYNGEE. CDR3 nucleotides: TGTGCCAGCAGCGTAGGTGGACTAGCGGGGCAGAACCAGTTCTTC. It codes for CASSVGGLAGQNQFF.

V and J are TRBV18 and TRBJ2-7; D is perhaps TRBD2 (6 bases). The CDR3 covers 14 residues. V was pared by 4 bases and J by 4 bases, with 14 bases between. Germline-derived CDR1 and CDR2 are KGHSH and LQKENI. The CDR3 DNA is TGTGCCAGCTCACAGGCGGGAACGGTTTACGAGCAGTACTTC. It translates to CASSQAGTVYEQYF.

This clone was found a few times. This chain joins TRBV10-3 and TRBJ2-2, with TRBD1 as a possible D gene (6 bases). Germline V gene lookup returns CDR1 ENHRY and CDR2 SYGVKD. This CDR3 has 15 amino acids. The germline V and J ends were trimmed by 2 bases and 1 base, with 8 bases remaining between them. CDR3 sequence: CAISEDRLNTGELFF. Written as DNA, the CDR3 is TGTGCCATCAGTGAGGACAGGTTGAACACCGGGGAGCTGTTTTTT.

CDR3 nucleotide sequence: TGTGCCACCAGCAGAACACAGGGATTCGGGACCGCCTACGAGCAGTACTTC. Its translation: CATSRTQGFGTAYEQYF. The chain recombines TRBV15 with TRBJ2-7, with a possible D match to TRBD1 (6 bases). V shed 2 bases and J shed 2 bases, with 19 bases lying between them. In germline, CDR1 is LNHNV, CDR2 YYDKDF (reference sequence). The CDR3 loop spans 17 amino acids.

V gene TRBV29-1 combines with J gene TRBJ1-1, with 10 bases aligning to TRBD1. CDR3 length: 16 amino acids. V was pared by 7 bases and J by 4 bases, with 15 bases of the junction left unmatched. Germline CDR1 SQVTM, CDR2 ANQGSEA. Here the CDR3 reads CSAGGISGTGVTEAFF. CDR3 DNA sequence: TGCAGCGCTGGAGGAATATCCGGGACAGGGGTCACTGAAGCTTTCTTT.